This T cell receptor beta chain appears in the sequencing data of a study of cytomegalovirus exposure and HLA in healthy donors. Vbeta (60) and Jbeta (13) primers were used in the PCR. Method: immunoSEQ multiplex PCR; TCRdb's copy keeps in-frame clones and lacks some. The sample records 160,000 or so clones, 60% to 80% being singletons. The CDR3 has 13 amino acids. Trimming took 0 bases from V and 7 from J, leaving 9 bases between them. Looked up from germline, CDR1 is MNHEY and CDR2 is SVGAGI. Source material: PBMCs. V gene TRBV6-5 combines with J gene TRBJ1-2; D call uncertain. This clonotype was sampled from a male donor in good health and CMV-seronegative. The CDR3 region is CASSYSSGSGYTF. CDR3 DNA: TGTGCCAGCAGTTACTCGTCGGGATCTGGCTACACCTTC.